The T cell receptor beta chain under discussion was sequenced for a study of cytomegalovirus exposure and HLA in healthy donors. Study-level background: HLA-typed donors contributed about 85 million unique TCRs, which were held in an early data release.

Primers for the PCR totalled 60 Vbeta and 13 Jbeta. TCRdb keeps only in-frame clones here, not all; method: immunoSEQ multiplex PCR. The table lists 150,000 to 200,000 clones, 60% to 80% of them singletons. As regards this clone: Its specificity is unknown.

Whole-study results and caveats: In a later analysis, across HLA loci, associated TCR counts were highest for DRB1, lowest for HLA-C.

The sample taken for sequencing was PBMCs. The TCR sequence derives from a woman in her forties in good health and CMV-seropositive.

CDR3: CASRGILYNEQFF. The CDR3 DNA sequence: TGTGCCAGCAGGGGCATCCTCTACAATGAGCAGTTCTTC. V is TRBV6-5 and J is TRBJ2-1; D is undetermined. This CDR3 has 13 residues. In germline, CDR1 is MNHEY, CDR2 SVGAGI. The V and J ends lost 6 bases and 3 bases respectively, with 9 bases between them.